The clone carrying this T cell receptor beta chain came up once. The sample originates from a study of blood T cell repertoires in COVID-19. Study at large: Acute and convalescent COVID-19 specimens originated in the United States, Italy and Spain. The cDNA or gDNA used as material had been derived from T cells, B-cell-depleted T cells, or PBMCs.

This CDR3 comprises 15 residues. Trimming took 2 bases from V and 5 from J; bases not matched to a gene: 6. The germline CDR1 and CDR2 sequences are LNHDA and SQIVND (reference sequence). The method was immunoSEQ multiplex PCR; TCRdb's version includes in-frame clones alone and lacks a portion of them. The profile covers around 230,000 clones, with approximately 83% appearing a single time and around 9.6% taken by the ten largest. The V gene is TRBV19, the J gene TRBJ1-5, with 7 bases lining up with TRBD1. The clonotype comes from a woman at least 80 years old with acute or convalescent COVID-19. Sequencing was done on a sample of peripheral blood. CDR3 loop: CASSITATGDQPQHF. The CDR3 bases are TGTGCCAGTAGTATAACGGCTACAGGGGATCAGCCCCAGCATTTT.